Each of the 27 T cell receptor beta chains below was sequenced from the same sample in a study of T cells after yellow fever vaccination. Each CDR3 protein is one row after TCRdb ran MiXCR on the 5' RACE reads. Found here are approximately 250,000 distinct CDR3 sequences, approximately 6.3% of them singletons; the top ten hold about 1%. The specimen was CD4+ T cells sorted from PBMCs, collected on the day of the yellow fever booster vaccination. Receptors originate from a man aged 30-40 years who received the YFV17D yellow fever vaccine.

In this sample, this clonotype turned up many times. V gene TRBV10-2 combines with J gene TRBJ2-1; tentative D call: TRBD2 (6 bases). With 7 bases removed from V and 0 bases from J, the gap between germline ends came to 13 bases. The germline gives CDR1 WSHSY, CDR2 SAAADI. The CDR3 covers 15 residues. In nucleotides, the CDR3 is TGCGCCAGCATCTTAGCGGAGAGCTCCTACAATGAGCAGTTCTTC. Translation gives CASILAESSYNEQFF.

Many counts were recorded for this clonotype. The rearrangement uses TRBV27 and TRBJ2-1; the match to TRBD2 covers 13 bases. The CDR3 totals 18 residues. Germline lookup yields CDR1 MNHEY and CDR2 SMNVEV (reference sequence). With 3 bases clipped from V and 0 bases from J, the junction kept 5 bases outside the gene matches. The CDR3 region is CASSFGTSGMSSYNEQFF. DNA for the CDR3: TGTGCCAGCAGTTTTGGGACTAGCGGGATGTCCTCCTACAATGAGCAGTTCTTC.

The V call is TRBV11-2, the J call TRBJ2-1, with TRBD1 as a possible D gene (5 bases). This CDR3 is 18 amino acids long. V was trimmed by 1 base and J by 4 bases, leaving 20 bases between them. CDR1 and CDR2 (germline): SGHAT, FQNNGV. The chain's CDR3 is CASSLVRGTHRGYNEQFF. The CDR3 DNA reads TGTGCCAGCAGCTTAGTGAGAGGCACTCATAGGGGTTACAATGAGCAGTTCTTC.

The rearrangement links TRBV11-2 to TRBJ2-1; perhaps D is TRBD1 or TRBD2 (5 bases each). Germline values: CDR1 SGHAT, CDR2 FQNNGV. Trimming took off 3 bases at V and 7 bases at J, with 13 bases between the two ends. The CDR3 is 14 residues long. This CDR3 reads CASSLGDTRNEQFF. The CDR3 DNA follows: TGTGCCAGCAGCTTGGGGGATACTAGGAATGAGCAGTTCTTC.

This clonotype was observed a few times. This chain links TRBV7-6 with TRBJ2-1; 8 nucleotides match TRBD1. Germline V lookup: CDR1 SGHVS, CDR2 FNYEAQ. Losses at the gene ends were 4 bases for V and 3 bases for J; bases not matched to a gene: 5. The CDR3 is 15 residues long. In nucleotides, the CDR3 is TGTGCCAGCAGCTCCGGACAGGGCCGCTACAATGAGCAGTTCTTC. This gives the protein CASSSGQGRYNEQFF. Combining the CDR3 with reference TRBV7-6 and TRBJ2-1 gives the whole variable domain GAGVSQSPRYKVTKRGQDVALRCDPISGHVSLYWYRQALGQGPEFLTYFNYEAQQDKSGLPNDRFSAERPEGSISTLTIQRTEQRDSAMYRCASSSGQGRYNEQFFGPGTRLTVL.

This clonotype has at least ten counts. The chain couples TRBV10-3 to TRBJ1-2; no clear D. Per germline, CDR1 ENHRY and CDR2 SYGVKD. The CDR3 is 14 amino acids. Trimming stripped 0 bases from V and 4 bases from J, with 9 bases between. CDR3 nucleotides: TGTGCCATCAGTGAGTCTGAGGGTGCCTATGGCTACACCTTC. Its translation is CAISESEGAYGYTF.

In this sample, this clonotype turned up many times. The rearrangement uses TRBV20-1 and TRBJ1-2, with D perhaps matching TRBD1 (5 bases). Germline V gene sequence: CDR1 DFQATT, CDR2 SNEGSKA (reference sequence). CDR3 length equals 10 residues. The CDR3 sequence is CRVEGYGYTF. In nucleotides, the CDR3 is TGCAGAGTCGAGGGGTATGGCTACACCTTC.

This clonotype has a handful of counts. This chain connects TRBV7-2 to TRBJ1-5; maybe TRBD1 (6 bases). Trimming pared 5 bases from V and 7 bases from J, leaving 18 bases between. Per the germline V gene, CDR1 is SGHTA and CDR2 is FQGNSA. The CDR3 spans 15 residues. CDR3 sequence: CASSKVWGAEQPQHF. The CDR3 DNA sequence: TGTGCCAGCAGCAAGGTATGGGGGGCTGAGCAGCCCCAGCATTTT.

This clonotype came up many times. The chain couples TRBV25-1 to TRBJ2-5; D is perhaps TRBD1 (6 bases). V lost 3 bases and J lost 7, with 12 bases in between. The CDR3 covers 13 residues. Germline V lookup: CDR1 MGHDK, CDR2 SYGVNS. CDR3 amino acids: CASSEGAVRTQYF. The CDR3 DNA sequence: TGTGCCAGCAGTGAGGGGGCGGTCCGGACCCAGTACTTC. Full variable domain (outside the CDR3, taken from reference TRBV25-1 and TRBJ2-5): EADIYQTPRYLVIGTGKKITLECSQTMGHDKMYWYQQDPGMELHLIHYSYGVNSTEKGDLSSESTVSRIRTEHFPLTLESARPSHTSQYLCASSEGAVRTQYFGPGTRLLVL.

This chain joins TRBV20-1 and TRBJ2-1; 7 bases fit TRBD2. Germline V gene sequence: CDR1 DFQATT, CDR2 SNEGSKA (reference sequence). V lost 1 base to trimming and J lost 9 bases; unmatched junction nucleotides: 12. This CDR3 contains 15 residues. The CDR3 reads CSARAGVSPGGEQFF. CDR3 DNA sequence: TGCAGTGCTAGAGCTGGGGTTTCTCCGGGGGGTGAGCAGTTCTTC.

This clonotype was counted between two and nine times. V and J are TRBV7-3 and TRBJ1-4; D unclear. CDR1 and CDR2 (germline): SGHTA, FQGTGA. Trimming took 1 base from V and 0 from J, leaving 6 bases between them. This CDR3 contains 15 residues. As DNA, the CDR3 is TGTGCCAGCAGCTTAAATTCTGCAACTAATGAAAAACTGTTTTTT. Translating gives CASSLNSATNEKLFF.

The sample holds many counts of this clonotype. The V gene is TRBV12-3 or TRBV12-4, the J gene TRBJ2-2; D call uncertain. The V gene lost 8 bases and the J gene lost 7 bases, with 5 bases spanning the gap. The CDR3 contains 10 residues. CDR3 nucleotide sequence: TGTGCCAGCGGCGTCGGGGAGCTGTTTTTT. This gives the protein CASGVGELFF.

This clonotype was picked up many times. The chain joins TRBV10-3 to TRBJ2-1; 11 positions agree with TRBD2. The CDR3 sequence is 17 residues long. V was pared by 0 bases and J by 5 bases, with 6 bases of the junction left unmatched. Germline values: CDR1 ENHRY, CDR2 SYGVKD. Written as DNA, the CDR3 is TGTGCCATCAGTGAGTCTAGCGGGAGGGCCGGCGACAATGAGCAGTTCTTC. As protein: CAISESSGRAGDNEQFF.

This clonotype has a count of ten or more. As DNA, the CDR3 is TGCGCCAGCAGCTACATACAGGGTTTCACCGGGGAGCTGTTTTTT. Translated, it gives CASSYIQGFTGELFF. This chain joins TRBV5-1 and TRBJ2-2, with D possibly matching TRBD1 (6 bases). Germline assignment: CDR1 SGHRS and CDR2 YFSETQ. There are 15 residues in the CDR3. Trimming left V 3 bases short and J 4 bases short, with 13 bases between.

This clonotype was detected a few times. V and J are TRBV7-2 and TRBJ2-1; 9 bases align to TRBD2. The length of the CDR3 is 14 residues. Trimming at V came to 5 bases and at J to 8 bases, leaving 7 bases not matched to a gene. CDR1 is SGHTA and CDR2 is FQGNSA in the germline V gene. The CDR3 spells CASSMNSGSDEQFF. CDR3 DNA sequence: TGTGCCAGCAGCATGAATAGCGGGAGCGATGAGCAGTTCTTC.

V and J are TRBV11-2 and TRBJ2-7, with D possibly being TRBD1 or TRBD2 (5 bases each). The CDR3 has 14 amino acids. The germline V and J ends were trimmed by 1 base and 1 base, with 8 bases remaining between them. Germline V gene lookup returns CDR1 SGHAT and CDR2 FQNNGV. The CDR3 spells CASSLGDGSYEQYF. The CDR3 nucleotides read TGTGCCAGCAGCTTAGGGGACGGATCCTACGAGCAGTACTTC.

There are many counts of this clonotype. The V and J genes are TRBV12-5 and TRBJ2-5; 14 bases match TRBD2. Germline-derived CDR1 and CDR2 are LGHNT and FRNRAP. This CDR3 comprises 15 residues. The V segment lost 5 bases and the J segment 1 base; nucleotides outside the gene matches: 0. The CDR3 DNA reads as TGTGCTAGTGGTGGGACTAGCGGGAGCCAAGAGACCCAGTACTTC. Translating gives CASGGTSGSQETQYF.

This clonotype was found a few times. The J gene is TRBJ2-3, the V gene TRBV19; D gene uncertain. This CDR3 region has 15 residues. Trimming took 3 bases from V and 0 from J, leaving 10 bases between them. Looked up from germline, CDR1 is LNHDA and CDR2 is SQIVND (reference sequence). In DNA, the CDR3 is TGTGCCAGTAGTATGGGTCTGCTTAGCACAGATACGCAGTATTTT. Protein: CASSMGLLSTDTQYF.

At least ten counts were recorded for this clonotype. The CDR3 sequence is CASSSQGAGNTIYF. The CDR3 bases are TGTGCCAGCAGCTCACAGGGGGCAGGAAACACCATATATTTT. The rearrangement joins TRBV7-2 to TRBJ1-3, with TRBD1 matching 9 bases. CDR3 length equals 14 residues. In germline, CDR1 is SGHTA, CDR2 FQGNSA. V dropped 4 bases and J dropped 4; count of bases not matched to a gene: 2.

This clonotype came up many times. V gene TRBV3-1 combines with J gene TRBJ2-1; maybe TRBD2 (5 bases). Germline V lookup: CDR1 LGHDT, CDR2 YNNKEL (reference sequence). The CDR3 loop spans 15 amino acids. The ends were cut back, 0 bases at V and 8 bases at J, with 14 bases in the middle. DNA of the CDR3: TGTGCCAGCAGCCAAGATTGGCTAGCCCGGGATGAGCAGTTCTTC. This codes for CASSQDWLARDEQFF.

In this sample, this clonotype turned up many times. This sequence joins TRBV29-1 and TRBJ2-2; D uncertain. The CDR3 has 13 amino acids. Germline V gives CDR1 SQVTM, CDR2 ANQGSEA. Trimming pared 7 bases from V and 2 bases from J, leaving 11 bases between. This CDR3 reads CSADTANTGELFF. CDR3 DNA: TGCAGCGCAGATACAGCTAACACCGGGGAGCTGTTTTTT.

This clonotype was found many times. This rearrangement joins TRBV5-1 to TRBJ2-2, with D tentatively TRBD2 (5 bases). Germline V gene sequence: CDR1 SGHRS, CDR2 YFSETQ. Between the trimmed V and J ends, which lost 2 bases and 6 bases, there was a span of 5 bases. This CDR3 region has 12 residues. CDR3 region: CASSLAAGELFF. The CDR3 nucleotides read TGCGCCAGCAGCTTAGCGGCCGGGGAGCTGTTTTTT.

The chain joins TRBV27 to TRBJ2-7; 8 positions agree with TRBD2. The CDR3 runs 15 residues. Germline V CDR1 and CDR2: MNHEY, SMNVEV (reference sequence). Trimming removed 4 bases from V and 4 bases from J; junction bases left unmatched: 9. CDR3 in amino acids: CASSWRSGSLYEQYF. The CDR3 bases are TGTGCCAGCAGTTGGAGGAGCGGGAGCTTGTACGAGCAGTACTTC.

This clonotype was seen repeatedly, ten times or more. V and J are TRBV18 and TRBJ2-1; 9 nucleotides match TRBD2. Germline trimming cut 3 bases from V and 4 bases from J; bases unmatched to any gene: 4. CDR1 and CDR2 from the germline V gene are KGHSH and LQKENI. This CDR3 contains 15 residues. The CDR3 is CASSPAGGLYNEQFF. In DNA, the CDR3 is TGTGCCAGCTCACCTGCGGGAGGGCTTTACAATGAGCAGTTCTTC.

In DNA, the CDR3 is TGTGCCAGCAGCTTACGGAGGGGGGCTTCCTACGAGCAGTACTTC. Its protein product is CASSLRRGASYEQYF. The rearrangement joins TRBV7-2 to TRBJ2-7; D is possibly TRBD1 or TRBD2 (6 bases each). There are 15 residues in the CDR3. Germline loops: CDR1 SGHTA, CDR2 FQGNSA. Trimming took off 2 bases at V and 1 base at J, with 12 bases between the two ends.

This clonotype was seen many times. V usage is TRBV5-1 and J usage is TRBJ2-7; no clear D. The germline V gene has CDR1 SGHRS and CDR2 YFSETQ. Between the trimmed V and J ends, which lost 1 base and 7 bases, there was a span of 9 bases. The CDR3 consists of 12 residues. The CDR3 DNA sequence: TGCGCCAGCAGCTTGCTTGGGTTGGAGCAGTACTTC. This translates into CASSLLGLEQYF.

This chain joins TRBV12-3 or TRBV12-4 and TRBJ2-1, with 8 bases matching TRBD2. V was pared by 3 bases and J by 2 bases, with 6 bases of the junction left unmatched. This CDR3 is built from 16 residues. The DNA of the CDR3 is TGTGCCAGCAGTTTTATAGCGGGGAGCCCCTACAATGAGCAGTTCTTC. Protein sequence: CASSFIAGSPYNEQFF.